This note documents a single T cell receptor (beta chain) sequence. What it binds is unknown. The data stem from a study of shared clonotypes between healthy human individuals. Study-level findings and limits: The four-donor shared clonotypes exceeded non-shared clonotypes in generation probability, with non-shared ones scoring lower. In having few donors, the study represented limited genetic and exposure-history diversity. Tissue TCR repertoires likely differ from these blood-only repertoires. Generally, naive subsets (rather than memory subsets) showed larger estimated richness.

The method was immunoSEQ multiplex PCR; TCRdb's version includes in-frame clones alone and lacks a portion of them. The table has 950,000 to 1,200,000 clones, 77% seen once; the top ten hold more than 0.85%. The germline V gene encodes CDR1 SGHDT and CDR2 YYEEEE. The CDR3 extends over 16 amino acids. V lost 4 bases and J lost 3, with 17 bases in between. The chain joins TRBV5-6 to TRBJ2-1; D is perhaps TRBD2 (6 bases). Material for sequencing was memory CD4+ T cells from PBMCs. As for subset: CD45RA-negative fraction. This TCR derives from a man aged 18 to 29 in good health. Some clones in this sample may be carry-over from other donors' samples. CDR3 in DNA: TGTGCCAGCAGCCAACACGGGAGCCGCCACTACAATGAGCAGTTCTTC. This translates into CASSQHGSRHYNEQFF. Full variable domain (missing parts from reference TRBV5-6 and TRBJ2-1): DAGVTQSPTHLIKTRGQQVTLRCSPKSGHDTVSWYQQALGQGPQFIFQYYEEEERQRGNFPDRFSGHQFPNYSSELNVNALLLGDSALYLCASSQHGSRHYNEQFFGPGTRLTVL.